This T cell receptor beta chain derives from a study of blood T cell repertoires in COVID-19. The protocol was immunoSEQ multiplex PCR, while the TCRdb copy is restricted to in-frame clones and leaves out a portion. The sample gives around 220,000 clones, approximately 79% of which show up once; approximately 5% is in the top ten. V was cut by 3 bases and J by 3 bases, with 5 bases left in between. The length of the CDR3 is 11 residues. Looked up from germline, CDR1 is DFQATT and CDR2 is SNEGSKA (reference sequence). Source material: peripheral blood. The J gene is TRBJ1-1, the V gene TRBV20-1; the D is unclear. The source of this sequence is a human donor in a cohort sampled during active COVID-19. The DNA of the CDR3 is TGCAGTGCTAGCCGGTACACTGAAGCTTTCTTT. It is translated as CSASRYTEAFF.